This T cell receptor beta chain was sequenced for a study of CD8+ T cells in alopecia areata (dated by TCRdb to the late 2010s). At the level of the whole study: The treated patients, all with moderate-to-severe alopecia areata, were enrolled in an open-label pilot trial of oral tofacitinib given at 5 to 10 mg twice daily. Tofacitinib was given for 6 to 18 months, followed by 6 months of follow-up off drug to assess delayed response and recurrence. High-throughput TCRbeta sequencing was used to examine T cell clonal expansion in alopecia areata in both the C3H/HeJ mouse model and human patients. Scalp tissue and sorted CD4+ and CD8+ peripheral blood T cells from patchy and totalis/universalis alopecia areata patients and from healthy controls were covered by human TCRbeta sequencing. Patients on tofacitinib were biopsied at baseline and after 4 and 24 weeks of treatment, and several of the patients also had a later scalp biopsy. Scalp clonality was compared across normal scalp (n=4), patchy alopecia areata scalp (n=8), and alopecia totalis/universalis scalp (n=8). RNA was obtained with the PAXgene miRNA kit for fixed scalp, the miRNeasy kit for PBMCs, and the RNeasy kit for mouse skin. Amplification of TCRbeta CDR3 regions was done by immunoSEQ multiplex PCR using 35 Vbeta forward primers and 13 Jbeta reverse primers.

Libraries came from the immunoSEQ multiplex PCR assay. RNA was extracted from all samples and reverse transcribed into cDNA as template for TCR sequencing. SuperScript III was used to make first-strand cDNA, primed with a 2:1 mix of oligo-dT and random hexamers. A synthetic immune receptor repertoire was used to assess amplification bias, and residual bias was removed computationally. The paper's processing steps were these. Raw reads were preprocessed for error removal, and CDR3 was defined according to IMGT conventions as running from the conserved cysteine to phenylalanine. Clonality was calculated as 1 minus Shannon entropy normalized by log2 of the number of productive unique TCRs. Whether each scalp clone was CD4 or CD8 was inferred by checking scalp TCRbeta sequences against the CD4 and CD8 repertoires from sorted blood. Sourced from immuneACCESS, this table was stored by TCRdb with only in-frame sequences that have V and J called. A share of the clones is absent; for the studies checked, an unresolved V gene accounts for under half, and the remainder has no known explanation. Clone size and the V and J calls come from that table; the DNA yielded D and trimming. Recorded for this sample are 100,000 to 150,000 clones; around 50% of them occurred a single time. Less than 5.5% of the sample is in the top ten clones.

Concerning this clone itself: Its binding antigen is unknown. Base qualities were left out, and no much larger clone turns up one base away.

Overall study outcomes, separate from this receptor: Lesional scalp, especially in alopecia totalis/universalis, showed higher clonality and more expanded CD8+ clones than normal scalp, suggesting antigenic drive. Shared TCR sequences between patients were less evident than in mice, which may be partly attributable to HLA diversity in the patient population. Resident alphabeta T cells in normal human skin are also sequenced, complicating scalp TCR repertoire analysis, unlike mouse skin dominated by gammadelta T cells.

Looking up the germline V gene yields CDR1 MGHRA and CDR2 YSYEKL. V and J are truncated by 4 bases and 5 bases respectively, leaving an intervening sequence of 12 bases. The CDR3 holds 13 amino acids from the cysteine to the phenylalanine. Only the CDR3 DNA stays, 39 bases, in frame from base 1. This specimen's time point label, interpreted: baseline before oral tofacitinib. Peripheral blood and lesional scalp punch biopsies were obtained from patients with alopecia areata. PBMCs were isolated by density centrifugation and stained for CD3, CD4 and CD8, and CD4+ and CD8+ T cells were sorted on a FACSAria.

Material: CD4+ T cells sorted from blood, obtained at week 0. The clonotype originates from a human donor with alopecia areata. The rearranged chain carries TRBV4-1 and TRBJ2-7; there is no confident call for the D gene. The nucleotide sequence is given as TGCGCCAGCAGCCCAGACGTATATCACGAGCAGTACTTC. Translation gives CASSPDVYHEQYF.